The present T cell receptor beta chain was sequenced within a study of blood T cell repertoires in COVID-19. Study in general: Material from acute and convalescent COVID-19 was sourced from the United States, Italy and Spain. T cells, B-cell-depleted T cells, or PBMCs provided the cDNA or gDNA that served as material.

Germline-derived CDR1 and CDR2 are ENHRY and SYGVKD. The length of the CDR3 is 15 residues. V was pared by 6 bases and J by 4 bases, with 6 bases of the junction left unmatched. Some clones are missing from TCRdb's copy, which holds only in-frame ones; the method was immunoSEQ multiplex PCR. The data show over 200,000 clones, 88% seen once. Source material: peripheral blood. The gene calls are TRBV10-3 and TRBJ2-5; 12 positions agree with TRBD2. The TCR comes from a man aged 55 to 70 who had recovered from COVID-19. The CDR3 DNA is TGTGCCATCAGGCCTAGCGGGGGGGCAGGAGAGACCCAGTACTTC. Translating gives CAIRPSGGAGETQYF.